The rows below give T cell receptor beta chains drawn from one sample of a study of T cell repertoires in cytomegalovirus infection. TCRdb analysed the reads with MiXCR anew, one entry per CDR3 protein. The sample yields 150,000 to 200,000 distinct CDR3 sequences, roughly 21% seen once. Which antigens these TCRs recognize remains unknown. Source: CD8+ T cells from cultured PBMCs, taken from culture after CMV antigen stimulation. These receptors all come from a human donor in good health (CMV status not recorded). Some clones in this sample may be carry-over from other donors' samples. The CDR3 runs from the conserved cysteine through the conserved F or W. D genes are given only for firm matches. Clone size is not always given. Where it is, it says once, few, many or a class for expanded clones.

TRBV14	TRBJ2-7	TRBD1	.	14	TGTGCCAGCAGCCAAGGAACAGGGGGCTACGAGCAGTACTTC	CASSQGTGGYEQYF
TRBV11-2	TRBJ1-1	.	many	14	TGTGCCAGCAGCTTATCGGGGGGGAACACTGAAGCTTTCTTT	CASSLSGGNTEAFF
TRBV7-9	TRBJ1-1	.	.	13	TGTGCCAGCAGCTTAGAATCCAAGGGCGAAGCTTTCTTT	CASSLESKGEAFF
TRBV7-2	TRBJ2-7	TRBD2	.	16	TGTGCCAGCAGCTTAGACGGACTAGCTGGCTCCTACGAGCAGTACTTC	CASSLDGLAGSYEQYF
TRBV28	TRBJ2-7	.	.	13	TGTGCCAGCAGTTTATTCAGGGCTGGCGAGCAGTACTTC	CASSLFRAGEQYF
TRBV27	TRBJ2-5	TRBD1	few	14	TGTGCCAGCAGTTTAGGGACAGGGAGAGAGACCCAGTACTTC	CASSLGTGRETQYF
TRBV20-1	TRBJ2-3	.	many	15	TGCAGTGCCAGGGGGGGGGACAGGAACACAGATACGCAGTATTTT	CSARGGDRNTDTQYF
TRBV7-8	TRBJ1-1	TRBD1	many	19	TGTGCCAGCAGCTTCCCAGGGGGGGCGGGCCCTTCCTTTAACACTGAAGCTTTCTTT	CASSFPGGAGPSFNTEAFF
TRBV30	TRBJ2-2	.	.	15	TGTGCCTGGAGTGGCTCCACAGACTCCACCGGGGAGCTGTTTTTT	CAWSGSTDSTGELFF
TRBV6-1	TRBJ2-2	.	many	13	TGTGCCAGCTGTGAGGGCGACACCGGGGAGCTGTTTTTT	CASCEGDTGELFF
TRBV6-2/TRBV6-3	TRBJ2-1	TRBD2	.	18	TGTGCCAGCAGTTACTCCCCCTGGGTAGCGGGGGTCGACAATGAGCAGTTCTTC	CASSYSPWVAGVDNEQFF
TRBV7-8	TRBJ2-7	TRBD1	.	17	TGTGCCAGCAGCTTATTAGGGGTTCGGACAGGGGCCTACGAGCAGTACTTC	CASSLLGVRTGAYEQYF
TRBV28	TRBJ2-2	.	few	12	TGTGCCAGCAGTTCCCCACCACTCGAGCTGTTTTTT	CASSSPPLELFF
TRBV10-3	TRBJ2-6	.	.	20	TGTGCCATCCTTGCCCCAGTGACAGGCGTTTTTGGCTCTGGGGCCAACGTCCTGACTTTC	CAILAPVTGVFGSGANVLTF
TRBV7-2	TRBJ2-7	.	many	12	TGTGCCAGCAGCTACGGGCCCTACGAGCAGTACTTC	CASSYGPYEQYF
TRBV7-2	TRBJ2-5	.	few	14	TGTGCCAGCAGCTTATTTCCAGGTCGGGAGACCCAGTACTTC	CASSLFPGRETQYF
TRBV12-3/TRBV12-4	TRBJ1-1	.	.	14	TGTGCCAGCCCCCGGGGGCCGGGAGGCACTGAAGCTTTCTTT	CASPRGPGGTEAFF
TRBV7-9	TRBJ1-2	TRBD1	.	12	TGTGCCAGCAGCGGGACAGGGGAAGGCTACACCTTC	CASSGTGEGYTF
TRBV14	TRBJ2-4	TRBD2	few	21	TGTGCCAGCAGCCCTGCCCTTGGGGTAGCGGGGGGGCCAACAGCCAAAAACATTCAGTACTTC	CASSPALGVAGGPTAKNIQYF
TRBV5-1	TRBJ2-1	TRBD2	few	15	TGCGCCAGCAGCTTGGCCGGGACTAGCGGTAATGAGCAGTTCTTC	CASSLAGTSGNEQFF
TRBV20-1	TRBJ2-3	TRBD1	.	16	TGCAGTGCTAGAGTGGCAGGTCAGGGGGTCCGAGATACGCAGTATTTT	CSARVAGQGVRDTQYF
TRBV5-4	TRBJ2-1	TRBD2	.	15	TGTGCCAGCAGCCTCCGGGGGGACTTTAACAATGAGCAGTTCTTC	CASSLRGDFNNEQFF
TRBV7-6	TRBJ1-2	.	.	14	TGTGCCAGCAGCGGACCTGGGACCCAGGATGGCTACACCTTC	CASSGPGTQDGYTF
TRBV12-3/TRBV12-4	TRBJ2-2	.	few	12	TGTGCCAGCAGCTTAAAAGTAGGGGAGCTGTTTTTT	CASSLKVGELFF
TRBV6-2/TRBV6-3	TRBJ2-7	TRBD1	few	15	TGTGCCAGCAGTACCCTGGGACAGGGGGTCTACGAGCAGTACTTC	CASSTLGQGVYEQYF
TRBV6-2/TRBV6-3	TRBJ1-6	.	.	14	TGTGCCAGCAGTTACCGGGAGGAACAGGCAACCCTCCACTTT	CASSYREEQATLHF
TRBV7-8	TRBJ1-2	.	once	15	TGTGCCAGCAGTTCGGGGGGCGCTAAATACTATGGCTACACCTTC	CASSSGGAKYYGYTF
TRBV6-2/TRBV6-3	TRBJ2-6	.	.	15	TGTGCCCGCAGTTACGACAGCTCTGGGGCCAACGTCCTGACTTTC	CARSYDSSGANVLTF
TRBV4-3	TRBJ1-4	TRBD1	few	15	TGCGCCAGCAGCCCCCGGGACAGGGTTTCGGAAAAACTGTTTTTT	CASSPRDRVSEKLFF
TRBV5-1	TRBJ2-5	TRBD1	many	14	TGCGCCAGCAGCTCGGGACAGCTACAAGAGACCCAGTACTTC	CASSSGQLQETQYF
TRBV5-8	TRBJ2-7	.	.	12	TGTGCCAGCAGCGGGGGTTATTACGAGCAGTACTTC	CASSGGYYEQYF
TRBV4-1	TRBJ2-3	.	few	16	TGCGCCAGCAGCCAAGATGTCCTTGCCCCAAGGGACACGCAGTATTTT	CASSQDVLAPRDTQYF
TRBV27	TRBJ2-3	.	few	15	TGTGCCAGCGGCCCCCCGGGGATTGGCACAGATACGCAGTATTTT	CASGPPGIGTDTQYF
TRBV7-8	TRBJ1-1	.	few	12	TGTGCCAGCACCGGGGACTTCACTGAAGCTTTCTTT	CASTGDFTEAFF
TRBV7-7	TRBJ2-3	.	few	15	TGTGCCAGCAGCCGAGGGTTGCGGGGCACAGATACGCAGTATTTT	CASSRGLRGTDTQYF
TRBV5-6	TRBJ2-7	.	few	12	TGTGCCAGCACCAAAACGGACTACGAGCAGTACTTC	CASTKTDYEQYF
TRBV7-2	TRBJ2-1	.	.	16	TGTGCCAGCAGCTCAGGAGGCGGGGTGATCTACAATGAGCAGTTCTTC	CASSSGGGVIYNEQFF
TRBV7-8	TRBJ2-6	.	.	14	TGTGCCAGCAACTCGCGTCCGGGGGCCAACGTCCTGACTTTC	CASNSRPGANVLTF
TRBV27	TRBJ1-2	TRBD1	few	16	TGTGCCAGCACGCCCAGGGGGCCCTTCCAAAACTATGGCTACACCTTC	CASTPRGPFQNYGYTF
TRBV28	TRBJ2-1	.	few	12	TGTGCCTCCAGAGGTTTCTACAATGAGCAGTTCTTC	CASRGFYNEQFF
TRBV12-3/TRBV12-4	TRBJ1-4	TRBD1	.	14	TGTGCCAGCAGCGCGACAGGGTTTAGTGAAAAACTGTTTTTT	CASSATGFSEKLFF
TRBV27	TRBJ2-7	.	.	14	TGTGCCCGCCGTTTTGGGCAGGGCCCCTACGAGCAGTACTTC	CARRFGQGPYEQYF
TRBV10-3	TRBJ2-1	.	.	15	TGTGCCATCAGTGTAACAGGTAGCTCCTACAATGAGCAGTTCTTC	CAISVTGSSYNEQFF
TRBV28	TRBJ2-2	.	few	14	TGTGCCAGCAGTTTCGTCAGGGTCACCGGGGAGCTGTTTTTT	CASSFVRVTGELFF
TRBV28	TRBJ2-4	TRBD2	.	17	TGTGCCAGCAGCCGCGGACCGGGAGGGAAATTCGATGGCATTCAGTACTTC	CASSRGPGGKFDGIQYF
TRBV7-9	TRBJ2-7	.	few	14	TGTGCCAGCAGCTTAGAAGGCAGTTCCTACGAGCAGTACTTC	CASSLEGSSYEQYF
TRBV7-9	TRBJ1-1	.	.	14	TGTGCCAGCAGCTTAGCTACAGTGAACACTGAAGCTTTCTTT	CASSLATVNTEAFF
TRBV7-9	TRBJ2-3	TRBD2	.	15	TGTGCCAGCAGTTCTAGCGGGGGGGCTGAGGATACGCAGTATTTT	CASSSSGGAEDTQYF
TRBV6-1	TRBJ1-5	.	few	15	TGTGCCAGCAGTGAACGGCAGGGTCATGGACAGCCCCAGCATTTT	CASSERQGHGQPQHF
TRBV7-2	TRBJ2-5	TRBD1	medium-sized	15	TGTGCCAGCAGCCGCTGGACAGGGGGCAGGGAGACCCAGTACTTC	CASSRWTGGRETQYF